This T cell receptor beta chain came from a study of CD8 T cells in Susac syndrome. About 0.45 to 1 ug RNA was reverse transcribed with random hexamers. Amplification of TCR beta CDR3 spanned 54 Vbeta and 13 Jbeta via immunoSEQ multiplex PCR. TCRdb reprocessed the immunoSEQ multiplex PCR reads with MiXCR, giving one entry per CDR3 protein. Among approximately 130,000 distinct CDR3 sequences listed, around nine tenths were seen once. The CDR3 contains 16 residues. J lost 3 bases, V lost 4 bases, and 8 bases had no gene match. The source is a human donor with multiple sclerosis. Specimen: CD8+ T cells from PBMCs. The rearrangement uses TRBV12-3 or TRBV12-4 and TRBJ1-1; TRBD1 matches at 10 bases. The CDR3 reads CASSSDRGLKDTEAFF. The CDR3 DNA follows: TGTGCCAGCAGTTCCGACAGGGGGCTAAAGGACACTGAAGCTTTCTTT.